This TCR beta chain was obtained from a study of T cells in Graves' hyperthyroidism and ophthalmopathy. Study overall: Blood was drawn when the patient was first diagnosed and still untreated.

Uncontrolled infection, other autoimmune disease, pregnancy or lactation disqualified patients from enrolment. Diagnoses rested on clinical symptoms, serum thyroxine and TRAb, thyroid ultrasound and orbital computed tomography. CDR3 length: 16 residues. The junction had 9 bases not matched to a gene; V was cut back by 3 bases and J by 9 bases. The germline gives CDR1 SGDLS, CDR2 YYNGEE. Amplified TCR beta CDR3 regions derived from RNA transcripts. A set of HTBI primers served as the primers for a first-round RT-PCR of the TCR CDR3. Using its own MiXCR run on the multiplex PCR reads, TCRdb lists one record per CDR3 protein. The data contain 300,000 to 450,000 distinct CDR3 sequences, 13% to 15% of them singletons. Study results and limitations: Blood held most thyroid clonotypes expanded above 0.001 frequency.

A remark on this clonotype: What it recognizes is unknown.

The sample taken for sequencing was blood. The chain recombines TRBV9 with TRBJ2-1; 13 bases line up with TRBD2. This receptor was identified in a woman aged 25 to 45 with Graves' ophthalmopathy. In DNA, the CDR3 is TGTGCCAGCAGCGGGGGGACTAGCGGGGATCAGGGTGAGCAGTTCTTC. It is translated as CASSGGTSGDQGEQFF.